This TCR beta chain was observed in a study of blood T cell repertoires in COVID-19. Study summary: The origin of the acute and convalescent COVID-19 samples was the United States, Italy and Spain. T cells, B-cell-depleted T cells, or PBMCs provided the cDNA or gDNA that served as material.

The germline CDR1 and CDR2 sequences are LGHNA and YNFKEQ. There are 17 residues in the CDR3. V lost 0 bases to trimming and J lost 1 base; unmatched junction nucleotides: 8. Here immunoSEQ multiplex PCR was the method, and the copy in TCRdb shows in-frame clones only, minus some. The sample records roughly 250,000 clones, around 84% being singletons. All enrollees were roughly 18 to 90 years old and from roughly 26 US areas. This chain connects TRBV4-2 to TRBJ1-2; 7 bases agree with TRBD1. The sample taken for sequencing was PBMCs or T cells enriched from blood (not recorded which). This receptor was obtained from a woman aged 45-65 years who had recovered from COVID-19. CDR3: CASSQEMGTAGNYGYTF. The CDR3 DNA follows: TGTGCCAGCAGCCAAGAAATGGGGACAGCGGGTAACTATGGCTACACCTTC.